Below are 10 T cell receptor beta chains sequenced from a single sample in a study of vaccination effects on CD4 cells after COVID-19. These receptors' antigens are unknown. Culturing for 10 to 11 days preceded CD4+ T cell isolation. Repertoires were generated with immunoSEQ multiplex PCR, while TCRdb's copy carries only in-frame clones and drops some. Here the sample spans roughly 60,000 clones, approximately 72% being singletons. The sample in question was CD4+ T cells from PBMCs cultured without peptide, obtained before COVID-19 vaccination. The receptor set was obtained from a human donor who had a prior SARS-CoV-2 infection.

The chain is built from TRBV7-3 and TRBJ2-7, with a tentative D call TRBD2 (5 bases). Trimming cost V 5 bases and J 0 bases, with 14 bases left between them. This CDR3 spans 15 amino acids. Per the germline V gene, CDR1 is SGHTA and CDR2 is FQGTGA. CDR3 residues: CASSPMPGSSYEQYF. As DNA, the CDR3 is TGTGCCAGCAGCCCCATGCCGGGAAGCTCCTACGAGCAGTACTTC.

The chain has TRBV6-1 and TRBJ2-5, with 12 bases matching TRBD2. Trimming at V came to 2 bases and at J to 0 bases, leaving 4 bases not matched to a gene. Germline V gene lookup returns CDR1 MNHNS and CDR2 SASEGT. The CDR3 loop spans 17 amino acids. In nucleotides, the CDR3 is TGTGCCAGCAGTGAACGGACTAGCGGGATGTACCAAGAGACCCAGTACTTC. It specifies CASSERTSGMYQETQYF.

V and J are TRBV5-5 and TRBJ1-4; D might be TRBD1 (5 bases). Germline loops: CDR1 SGHKS, CDR2 YYEKEE (reference sequence). V gave up 1 base and J gave up 8 bases, with 12 bases separating them. The CDR3 runs to 14 residues. The CDR3: CASSLFGGTEKLFF. The CDR3 DNA reads as TGTGCCAGCAGCTTGTTCGGGGGAACGGAAAAACTGTTTTTT.

V and J are TRBV7-9 and TRBJ2-3; a possible D gene is TRBD2 (5 bases). The CDR3 consists of 17 residues. CDR1 SEHNR and CDR2 FQNEAQ come from the germline V gene (reference sequence). The V and J ends lost 3 bases and 1 base respectively, with 17 bases between them. CDR3 sequence (DNA): TGTGCCAGCAGCTTTACGGCACCCGGGGTCCGCACAGATACGCAGTATTTT. Translation: CASSFTAPGVRTDTQYF. The full variable domain, its missing parts supplied by reference TRBV7-9 and TRBJ2-3, is DTGVSQNPRHKITKRGQNVTFRCDPISEHNRLYWYRQTLGQGPEFLTYFQNEAQLEKSRLLSDRFSAERPKGSFSTLEIQRTEQGDSAMYLCASSFTAPGVRTDTQYFGPGTRLTVL.

The chain has TRBV7-2 and TRBJ1-1; 7 bases line up with TRBD1. CDR3 length: 13 amino acids. V dropped 5 bases and J dropped 4; count of bases not matched to a gene: 4. Germline V gene data show CDR1 as SGHTA and CDR2 as FQGNSA. The CDR3 sequence is CASSLSGGTEAFF. CDR3 in DNA: TGTGCCAGCAGCCTATCAGGGGGCACTGAAGCTTTCTTT.

This chain uses TRBV7-8 with TRBJ2-3, with D unclear. This CDR3 comprises 17 residues. Looked up from germline, CDR1 is SGHVS and CDR2 is FQNEAQ. V gave up 2 bases and J gave up 5 bases, with 20 bases separating them. CDR3 DNA: TGTGCCAGCAGCTTAATGGGCGCGTCCCCCCGCAGAGATACGCAGTATTTT. Translating it yields CASSLMGASPRRDTQYF.

The V call is TRBV2, the J call TRBJ2-3; D is undetermined. CDR3 size: 11 residues. Trimming stripped 4 bases from V and 6 bases from J, with 5 bases between. CDR1 and CDR2 (germline): SNHLY, FYNNEI. Written as DNA, the CDR3 is TGTGCCAGCAGTGTGTTGGATACGCAGTATTTT. This encodes CASSVLDTQYF.

The chain links TRBV9 to TRBJ1-1, with 9 bases that match TRBD1. V lost 4 bases and J lost 1; bases outside the gene matches: 2. The CDR3 runs 14 residues. Looked up from germline, CDR1 is SGDLS and CDR2 is YYNGEE. CDR3 loop: CASSTQGANTEAFF. CDR3 sequence (DNA): TGTGCCAGCAGCACACAGGGGGCGAACACTGAAGCTTTCTTT.

The gene calls are TRBV4-3 and TRBJ2-7; TRBD2 matches at 7 bases. This CDR3 contains 18 residues. Germline loops: CDR1 LGHNA, CDR2 YSLEER. Germline trimming cut 4 bases from V and 0 bases from J; bases unmatched to any gene: 15. The CDR3 nucleotides are TGCGCCAGCAGCCTAAGGGAGCTAGCGGAGGGAAGCTCCTACGAGCAGTACTTC. Protein sequence: CASSLRELAEGSSYEQYF.

Comments on this clone: One end of the junction fails to match germline, which may point to a read error. V usage is TRBV27 and J usage is TRBJ2-1; D might be TRBD2 (6 bases). CDR1 MNHEY and CDR2 SMNVEV come from the germline V gene (reference sequence). This CDR3 has 12 amino acids. The CDR3 region has the DNA TGTGCCAGCGAAGGTAGCGGACAAACGAGGATCTTC. Translating gives CASEGSGQTRIF.